This T cell receptor (beta chain) stems from a study of blood T cells in healthy people across ages. A sample-barcoded 5' primer and a J-beta primer mix were used in a second PCR of roughly 7 to 11 cycles. TCRdb reprocessed the 5' RACE reads via MiXCR and lists one record per CDR3 protein. The repertoire holds some 940,000 distinct CDR3 sequences, with roughly 29% as singletons. There are many counts of this clonotype. In addition, the sample was reused for a study of T cells of mothers and their children. This second study says: Maternal samples each gave over 8.5 million TCR beta CDR3 reads, and child samples 2.5 million to 3.5 million each.

Material for sequencing was blood. The origin of this receptor is a woman in her 40s in good health.

The CDR3 DNA reads TGTGCCATCAGCCGGGACAGGGACCAAGAGACCCAGTACTTC. This translates into CAISRDRDQETQYF. The chain is built from TRBV10-3 and TRBJ2-5, with 9 bases aligning to TRBD1. V was clipped by 6 bases and J by 0 bases; unmatched bases: 2. The CDR3 covers 14 residues. Per the germline V gene, CDR1 is ENHRY and CDR2 is SYGVKD.